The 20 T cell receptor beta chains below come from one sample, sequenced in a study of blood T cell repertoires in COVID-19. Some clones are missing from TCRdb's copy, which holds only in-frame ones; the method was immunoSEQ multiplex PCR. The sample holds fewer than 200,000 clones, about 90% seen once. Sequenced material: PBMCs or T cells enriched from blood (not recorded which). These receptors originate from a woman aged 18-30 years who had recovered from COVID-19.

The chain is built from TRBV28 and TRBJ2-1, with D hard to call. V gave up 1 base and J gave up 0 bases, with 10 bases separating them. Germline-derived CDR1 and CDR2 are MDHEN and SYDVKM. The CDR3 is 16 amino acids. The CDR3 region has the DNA TGTGCCAGCAGTTTATCTATCGGGTCCTCCTACAATGAGCAGTTCTTC. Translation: CASSLSIGSSYNEQFF.

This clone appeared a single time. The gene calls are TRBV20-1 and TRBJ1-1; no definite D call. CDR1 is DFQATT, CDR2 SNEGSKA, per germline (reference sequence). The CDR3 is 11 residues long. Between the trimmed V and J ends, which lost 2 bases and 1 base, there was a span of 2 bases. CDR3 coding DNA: TGCAGTGCTAGACAGAACACTGAAGCTTTCTTT. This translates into CSARQNTEAFF.

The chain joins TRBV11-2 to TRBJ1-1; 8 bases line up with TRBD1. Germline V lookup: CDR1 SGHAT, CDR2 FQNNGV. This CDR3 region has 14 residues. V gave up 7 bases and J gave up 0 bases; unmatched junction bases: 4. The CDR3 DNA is TGTGCCAGCAACGAACAGGGGGTGAACACTGAAGCTTTCTTT. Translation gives CASNEQGVNTEAFF.

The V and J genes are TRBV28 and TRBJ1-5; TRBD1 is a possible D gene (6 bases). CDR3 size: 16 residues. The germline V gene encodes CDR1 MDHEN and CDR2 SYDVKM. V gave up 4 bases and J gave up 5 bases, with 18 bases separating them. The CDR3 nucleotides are TGTGCCAGCAGTTGGCCGGCAGGGGTGGGGTATCAGCCCCAGCATTTT. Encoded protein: CASSWPAGVGYQPQHF.

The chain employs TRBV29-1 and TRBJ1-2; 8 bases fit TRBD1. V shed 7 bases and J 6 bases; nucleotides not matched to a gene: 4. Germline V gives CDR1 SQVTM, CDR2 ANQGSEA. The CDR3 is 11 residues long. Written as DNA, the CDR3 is TGCAGCGCGCGGACAGGGAATGGCTACACCTTC. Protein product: CSARTGNGYTF. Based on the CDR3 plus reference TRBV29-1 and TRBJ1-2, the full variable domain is SAVISQKPSRDICQRGTSLTIQCQVDSQVTMMFWYRQQPGQSLTLIATANQGSEATYESGFVIDKFPISRPNLTFSTLTVSNMSPEDSSIYLCSARTGNGYTFGSGTRLTVV.

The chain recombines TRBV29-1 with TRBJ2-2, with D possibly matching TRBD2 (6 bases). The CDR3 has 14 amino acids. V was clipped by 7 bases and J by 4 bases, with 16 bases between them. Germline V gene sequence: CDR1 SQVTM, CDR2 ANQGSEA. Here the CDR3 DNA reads TGCAGCGCCCCCGGCGGTAGCGGCACCGGGGAGCTGTTTTTT. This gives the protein CSAPGGSGTGELFF.

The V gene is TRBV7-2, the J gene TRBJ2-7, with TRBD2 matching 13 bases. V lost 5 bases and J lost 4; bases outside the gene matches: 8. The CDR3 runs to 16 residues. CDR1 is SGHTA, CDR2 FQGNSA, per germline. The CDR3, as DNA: TGTGCCAGCAGCCTGGGGACTAGCGGGGTGGTTTACGAGCAGTACTTC. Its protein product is CASSLGTSGVVYEQYF.

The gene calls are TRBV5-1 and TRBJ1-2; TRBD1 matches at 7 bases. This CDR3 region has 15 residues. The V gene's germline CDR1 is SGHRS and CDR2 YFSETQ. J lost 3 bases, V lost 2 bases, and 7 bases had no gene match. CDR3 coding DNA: TGCGCCAGCAGCTTTGTGTCAGGGGGTTACTATGGCTACACCTTC. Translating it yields CASSFVSGGYYGYTF.

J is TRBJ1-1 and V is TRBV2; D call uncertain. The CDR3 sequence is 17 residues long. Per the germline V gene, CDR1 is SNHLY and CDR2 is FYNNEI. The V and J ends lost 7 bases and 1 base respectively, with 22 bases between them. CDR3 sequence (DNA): TGTGCCAGCACCCCCGGAGGCCGACTGACTGGGAACACTGAAGCTTTCTTT. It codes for CASTPGGRLTGNTEAFF.

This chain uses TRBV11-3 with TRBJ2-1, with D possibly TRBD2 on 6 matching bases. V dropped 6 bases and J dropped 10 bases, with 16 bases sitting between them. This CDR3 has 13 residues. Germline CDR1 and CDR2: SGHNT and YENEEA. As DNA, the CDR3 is TGTGCCAGCAGTCTGGCCGGACTACGGGAGCAGTTCTTC. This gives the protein CASSLAGLREQFF. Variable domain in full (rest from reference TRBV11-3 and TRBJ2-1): EAGVVQSPRYKIIEKKQPVAFWCNPISGHNTLYWYLQNLGQGPELLIRYENEEAVDDSQLPKDRFSAERLKGVDSTLKIQPAELGDSAVYLCASSLAGLREQFFGPGTRLTVL.

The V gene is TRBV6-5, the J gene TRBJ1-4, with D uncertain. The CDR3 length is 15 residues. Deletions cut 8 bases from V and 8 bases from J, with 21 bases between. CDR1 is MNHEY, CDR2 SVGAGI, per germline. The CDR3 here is CASQGLGGLNEKLFF. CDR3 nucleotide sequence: TGTGCCAGCCAAGGCCTAGGCGGGTTAAACGAAAAACTGTTTTTT.

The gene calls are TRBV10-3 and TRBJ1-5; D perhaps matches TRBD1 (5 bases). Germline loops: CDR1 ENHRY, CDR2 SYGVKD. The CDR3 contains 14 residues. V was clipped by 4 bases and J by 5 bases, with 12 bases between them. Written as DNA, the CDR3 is TGTGCCATCAGTGTGTTGGGGGGGGATCAGCCCCAGCATTTT. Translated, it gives CAISVLGGDQPQHF.

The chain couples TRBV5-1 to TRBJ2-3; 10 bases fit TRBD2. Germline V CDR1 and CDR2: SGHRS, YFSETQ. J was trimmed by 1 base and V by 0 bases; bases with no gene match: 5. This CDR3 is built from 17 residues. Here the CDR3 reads CASSLGSSGGRTDTQYF. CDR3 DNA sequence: TGCGCCAGCAGCTTGGGGTCTAGCGGGGGCCGCACAGATACGCAGTATTTT. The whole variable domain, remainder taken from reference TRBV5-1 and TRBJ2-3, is KAGVTQTPRYLIKTRGQQVTLSCSPISGHRSVSWYQQTPGQGLQFLFEYFSETQRNKGNFPGRFSGRQFSNSRSEMNVSTLELGDSALYLCASSLGSSGGRTDTQYFGPGTRLTVL.

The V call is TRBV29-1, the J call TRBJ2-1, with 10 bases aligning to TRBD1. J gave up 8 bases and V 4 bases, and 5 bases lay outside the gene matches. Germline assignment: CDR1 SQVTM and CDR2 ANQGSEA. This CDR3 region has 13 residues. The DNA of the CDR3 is TGCAGCGTTGGACAGGGGGCGCGGGATGAGCAGTTCTTC. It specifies CSVGQGARDEQFF.

The DNA for the CDR3 is TGCGCCAGCAGTGAGTCAGCGACTGGTTTTCGGGGACAGGGAGCTTTCTTT. It yields the protein CASSESATGFRGQGAFF. The rearrangement uses TRBV10-1 and TRBJ1-1; 9 bases align to TRBD1. V gave up 0 bases and J gave up 10 bases; unmatched junction bases: 15. The germline V gene encodes CDR1 WNHNN and CDR2 SYGVQD (reference sequence). CDR3 length equals 17 residues.

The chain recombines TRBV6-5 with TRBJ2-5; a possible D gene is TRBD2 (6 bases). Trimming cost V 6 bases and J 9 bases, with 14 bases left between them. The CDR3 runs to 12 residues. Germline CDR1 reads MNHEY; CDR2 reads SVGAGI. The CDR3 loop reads CASRGPGGSQYF. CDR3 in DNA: TGTGCCAGCAGGGGCCCTGGAGGGTCCCAGTACTTC.

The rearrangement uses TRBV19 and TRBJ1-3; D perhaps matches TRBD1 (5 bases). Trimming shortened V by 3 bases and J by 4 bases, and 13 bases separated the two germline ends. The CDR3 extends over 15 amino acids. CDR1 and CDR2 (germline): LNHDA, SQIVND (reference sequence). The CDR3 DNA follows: TGTGCCAGTAGTATCCTCCGACAGAGCGGAAACACCATATATTTT. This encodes CASSILRQSGNTIYF.

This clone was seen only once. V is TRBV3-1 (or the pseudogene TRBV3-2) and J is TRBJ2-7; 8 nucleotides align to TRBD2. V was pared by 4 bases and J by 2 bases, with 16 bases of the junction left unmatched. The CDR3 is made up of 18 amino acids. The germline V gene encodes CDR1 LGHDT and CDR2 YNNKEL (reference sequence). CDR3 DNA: TGTGCCAGCAGCCTCAGAGACCACAGCGGGGGAAGAGCCTACGAGCAGTACTTC. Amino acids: CASSLRDHSGGRAYEQYF.

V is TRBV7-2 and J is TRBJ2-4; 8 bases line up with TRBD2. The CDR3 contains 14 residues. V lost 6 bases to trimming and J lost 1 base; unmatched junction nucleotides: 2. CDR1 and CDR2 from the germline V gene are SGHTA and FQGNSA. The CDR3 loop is CASRTGGAKNIQYF. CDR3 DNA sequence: TGTGCCAGCAGAACGGGGGGGGCCAAAAACATTCAGTACTTC.

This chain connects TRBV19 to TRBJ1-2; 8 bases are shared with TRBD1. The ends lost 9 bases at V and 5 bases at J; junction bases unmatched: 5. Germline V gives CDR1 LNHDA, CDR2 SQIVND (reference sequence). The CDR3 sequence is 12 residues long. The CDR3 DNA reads TGTGCCAGCAATGACAGGGGATATGGCTACACCTTC. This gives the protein CASNDRGYGYTF. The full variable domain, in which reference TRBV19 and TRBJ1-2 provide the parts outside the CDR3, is DGGITQSPKYLFRKEGQNVTLSCEQNLNHDAMYWYRQDPGQGLRLIYYSQIVNDFQKGDIAEGYSVSREKKESFPLTVTSAQKNPTAFYLCASNDRGYGYTFGSGTRLTVV.